This T cell receptor beta chain was retrieved from a study of blood T cell repertoires in COVID-19. Study-wide background: There were acute and convalescent COVID-19 samples, and they came from the United States, Italy and Spain. Nucleic acid was either cDNA or gDNA, and it came from T cells, B-cell-depleted T cells, or PBMCs.

Authors' processing steps: Estimation of nucleated cell counts was performed using reference gene primer amplification. Here immunoSEQ multiplex PCR was the method, and the copy in TCRdb shows in-frame clones only, minus some. For V, J and clone size, that table is used; D and trimming come from the DNA. The sample has tens of thousands of clones; roughly nine tenths are singletons. Trimming took off 0 bases at V and 12 bases at J, with 17 bases between the two ends. This CDR3 spans 15 amino acids. Germline values: CDR1 KGHDR, CDR2 SFDVKD. Sequenced sample: peripheral blood. This receptor was obtained from a man in his sixties with active COVID-19. J is TRBJ2-1 and V is TRBV24-1; tentative D call: TRBD1 (5 bases). CDR3 bases: TGTGCCACCAGTGATTTGCCTAGGCAGGGTGGGCGGCAGTTCTTC. Amino acid sequence: CATSDLPRQGGRQFF.